The 14 T cell receptor beta chains below all came from one sample that was sequenced in a study of T cells in Graves' hyperthyroidism and ophthalmopathy. RNA transcripts served as the template for amplifying TCR beta CDR3 regions. TCR CDR3 regions were first amplified by RT-PCR with HTBI primers. TCRdb ran MiXCR on the multiplex PCR reads and lists one entry per CDR3 protein. Here the sample spans nearly 600,000 distinct CDR3 sequences, over 11% being singletons. The source material was blood. These receptors all come from a woman under 40 with Graves' hyperthyroidism that later progressed to Graves' ophthalmopathy.

This clonotype appeared many times. This chain joins TRBV10-3 and TRBJ2-2; unclear D gene. Trimming removed 6 bases at V and 1 base at J, with 9 bases between. Germline V gene data show CDR1 as ENHRY and CDR2 as SYGVKD. The CDR3 has 14 amino acids. The CDR3 coding sequence is TGTGCCATCAGAGGAGTGATGAACACCGGGGAGCTGTTTTTT. This translates into CAIRGVMNTGELFF.

This clonotype was observed many times. V usage is TRBV27 and J usage is TRBJ2-7; maybe TRBD1 (6 bases). Trimming removed 5 bases at V and 2 bases at J, with 13 bases between. The length of the CDR3 is 14 residues. Germline-derived CDR1 and CDR2 are MNHEY and SMNVEV (reference sequence). The CDR3: CASSDRDIAYEQYF. CDR3 nucleotides: TGTGCCAGCAGTGACCGGGACATAGCCTACGAGCAGTACTTC.

This clonotype appeared many times. The J gene is TRBJ2-1, the V gene TRBV24-1, with D unresolved. Trimming removed 0 bases from V and 5 bases from J, with 4 bases in between. Germline V lookup: CDR1 KGHDR, CDR2 SFDVKD. The CDR3 is made up of 13 amino acids. The DNA of the CDR3 is TGTGCCACCAGTGATTTGGAGAACAATGAGCAGTTCTTC. It is translated as CATSDLENNEQFF.

Many counts were recorded for this clonotype. This sequence joins TRBV7-9 and TRBJ2-2; TRBD2 aligns across 7 bases. The CDR3 contains 17 residues. V lost 2 bases and J lost 5; bases outside the gene matches: 11. Germline loops: CDR1 SEHNR, CDR2 FQNEAQ (reference sequence). The CDR3 DNA follows: TGTGCCAGCAGCTTACTCGCGGGAGTAAGTAGGACCGGGGAGCTGTTTTTT. It codes for CASSLLAGVSRTGELFF.

In regard to this clonotype: This could be a read error, since a much larger clone is one nucleotide away. This sequence joins TRBV6-1 and TRBJ2-1; possibly TRBD2 for D (6 bases). The CDR3 sequence is 15 residues long. The germline V gene encodes CDR1 MNHNS and CDR2 SASEGT. CDR3 amino acids: CACSSPSGGNDEQFF. The CDR3 DNA reads as TGTGCCTGCAGCTCCCCATCCGGCGGGAATGATGAGCAGTTCTTC.

This clonotype has a count of ten or more. J is TRBJ1-5 and V is TRBV12-3 or TRBV12-4; the D is unclear. V lost 5 bases to trimming and J lost 3 bases, with 11 bases between them. The CDR3 has 14 amino acids. CDR3 amino acids: CASSPGVSNQPQHF. The CDR3 bases are TGTGCCAGCAGTCCCGGGGTGTCCAATCAGCCCCAGCATTTT.

V gene TRBV7-9 combines with J gene TRBJ2-1; TRBD1 or TRBD2 may be the D gene (5 bases each). V was pared by 2 bases and J by 8 bases, with 13 bases between. The CDR3 consists of 14 residues. Germline loops: CDR1 SEHNR, CDR2 FQNEAQ (reference sequence). The CDR3 region has the DNA TGTGCCAGCAGCTTAAGTAGAGGGGTAGATGAGCAGTTCTTC. Translation: CASSLSRGVDEQFF. The full variable domain, with the rest looked up from reference TRBV7-9 and TRBJ2-1, is DTGVSQNPRHKITKRGQNVTFRCDPISEHNRLYWYRQTLGQGPEFLTYFQNEAQLEKSRLLSDRFSAERPKGSFSTLEIQRTEQGDSAMYLCASSLSRGVDEQFFGPGTRLTVL.

This clonotype was found many times. This sequence joins TRBV6-1 and TRBJ2-7, with 7 positions matching TRBD1. V lost 10 bases and J lost 3; bases outside the gene matches: 15. CDR1 is MNHNS and CDR2 is SASEGT in the germline V gene. This CDR3 comprises 15 residues. DNA for the CDR3: TGTGCCACTTCCCCAGAGGGGGCAGTGGGCTACGAGCAGTACTTC. Translation: CATSPEGAVGYEQYF.

This clonotype was detected ten times or more. The chain employs TRBV19 and TRBJ1-5, with 7 bases that match TRBD1. CDR1 and CDR2 (germline): LNHDA, SQIVND (reference sequence). There are 17 residues in the CDR3. The V segment lost 4 bases and the J segment 0 bases; nucleotides outside the gene matches: 9. The CDR3 DNA sequence: TGTGCCAGTAGTACCCGACAGGGCCGGGGTAGCAATCAGCCCCAGCATTTT. It encodes CASSTRQGRGSNQPQHF. The entire variable domain, with the rest obtained from reference TRBV19 and TRBJ1-5, is as follows: DGGITQSPKYLFRKEGQNVTLSCEQNLNHDAMYWYRQDPGQGLRLIYYSQIVNDFQKGDIAEGYSVSREKKESFPLTVTSAQKNPTAFYLCASSTRQGRGSNQPQHFGDGTRLSIL.

This clonotype was recorded a few times. One junction end disagrees with the germline gene, perhaps due to a read error. J is TRBJ2-1 and V is TRBV12-3 or TRBV12-4; no firm D call. This CDR3 spans 14 amino acids. The CDR3 reads CACSSADWYNEQFF. The CDR3 nucleotides read TGTGCCTGCAGTTCCGCTGACTGGTACAATGAGCAGTTCTTC.

This clonotype has a count of ten or more. This chain joins TRBV27 and TRBJ2-2, with a possible D match to TRBD2 (5 bases). V was shortened by 5 bases and J by 4 bases, with 11 bases between the two germline ends. There are 14 residues in the CDR3. CDR1 is MNHEY and CDR2 is SMNVEV in the germline V gene (reference sequence). The CDR3 nucleotides read TGTGCCAGCAGTCTAAGGGAGATCACCGGGGAGCTGTTTTTT. It specifies CASSLREITGELFF.

There are many counts of this clonotype. The V gene is TRBV6-4, the J gene TRBJ1-1; D is unresolved. V dropped 3 bases and J dropped 1 base, with 12 bases sitting between them. This CDR3 is 15 amino acids long. Germline V CDR1 and CDR2: MRHNA, SNTAGT. CDR3 loop: CASSESITQNTEAFF. In DNA, the CDR3 is TGTGCCAGCAGTGAAAGTATAACCCAGAACACTGAAGCTTTCTTT.

This clonotype was seen ten or more times. This chain uses TRBV7-2 with TRBJ2-7; D is unclear. The CDR3 sequence is 11 residues long. Germline lookup yields CDR1 SGHTA and CDR2 FQGNSA. The germline V and J ends were trimmed by 2 bases and 6 bases, with 5 bases remaining between them. The CDR3: CASSLKFEQYF. As DNA, the CDR3 is TGTGCCAGCAGCTTAAAGTTCGAGCAGTACTTC. Complete variable domain (other parts from reference TRBV7-2 and TRBJ2-7): GAGVSQSPSNKVTEKGKDVELRCDPISGHTALYWYRQSLGQGLEFLIYFQGNSAPDKSGLPSDRFSAERTGGSVSTLTIQRTQQEDSAVYLCASSLKFEQYFGPGTRLTVT.

This clonotype was counted at least ten times. This chain uses TRBV11-3 with TRBJ2-3, with 8 bases fitting TRBD1. The CDR3 has 16 amino acids. CDR1 and CDR2 (germline): SGHNT, YENEEA. V lost 4 bases and J lost 2; bases outside the gene matches: 8. The CDR3 coding sequence is TGTGCCAGCAGCTCACGGAGGACAGGGTTCACAGATACGCAGTATTTT. Residues: CASSSRRTGFTDTQYF. The full variable domain, with the rest looked up from reference TRBV11-3 and TRBJ2-3, is EAGVVQSPRYKIIEKKQPVAFWCNPISGHNTLYWYLQNLGQGPELLIRYENEEAVDDSQLPKDRFSAERLKGVDSTLKIQPAELGDSAVYLCASSSRRTGFTDTQYFGPGTRLTVL.